Described below is a single T cell receptor (beta chain) sequence and its context. The source of the sample is a study of monozygotic twins with inflammatory bowel disease. Each UMI, carrying a 6-nucleotide sample barcode, came from template switching. Reanalyzing the 5' RACE reads, TCRdb keeps one entry per CDR3 protein, without DNA. This sample's table reports approximately 420,000 distinct CDR3 sequences. CDR3 length: 19 residues. Germline loops: CDR1 SGDLS, CDR2 YYNGEE. The specimen sequenced was blood. The chain recombines TRBV9 with TRBJ2-3; the TCRdb D gene call, TRBD2, has no DNA to confirm it. The sequence derives from a human donor with ulcerative colitis or Crohn's disease, or a healthy co-twin of an affected twin (not recorded which). The CDR3 here is CASSVDGVTRAGATDTQYF. Full variable domain (rest looked up from reference TRBV9 and TRBJ2-3): DSGVTQTPKHLITATGQRVTLRCSPRSGDLSVYWYQQSLDQGLQFLIQYYNGEERAKGNILERFSAQQFPDLHSELNLSSLELGDSALYFCASSVDGVTRAGATDTQYFGPGTRLTVL.